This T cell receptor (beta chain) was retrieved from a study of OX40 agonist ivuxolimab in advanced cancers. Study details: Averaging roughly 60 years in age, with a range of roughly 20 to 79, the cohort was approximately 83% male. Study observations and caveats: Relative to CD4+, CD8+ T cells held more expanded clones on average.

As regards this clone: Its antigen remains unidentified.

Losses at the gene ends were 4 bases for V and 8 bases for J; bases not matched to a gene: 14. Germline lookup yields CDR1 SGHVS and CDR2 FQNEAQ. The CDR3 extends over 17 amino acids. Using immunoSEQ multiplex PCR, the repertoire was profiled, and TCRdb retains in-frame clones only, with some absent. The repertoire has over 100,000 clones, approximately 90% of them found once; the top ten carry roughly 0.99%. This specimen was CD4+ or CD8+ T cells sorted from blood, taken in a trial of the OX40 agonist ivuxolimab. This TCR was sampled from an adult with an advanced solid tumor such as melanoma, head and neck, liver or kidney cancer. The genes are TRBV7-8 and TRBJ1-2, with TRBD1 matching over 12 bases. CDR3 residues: CASSSVGQGANAGGYTF. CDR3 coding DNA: TGTGCCAGCAGCTCGGTGGGACAGGGGGCGAATGCGGGCGGCTACACCTTC.